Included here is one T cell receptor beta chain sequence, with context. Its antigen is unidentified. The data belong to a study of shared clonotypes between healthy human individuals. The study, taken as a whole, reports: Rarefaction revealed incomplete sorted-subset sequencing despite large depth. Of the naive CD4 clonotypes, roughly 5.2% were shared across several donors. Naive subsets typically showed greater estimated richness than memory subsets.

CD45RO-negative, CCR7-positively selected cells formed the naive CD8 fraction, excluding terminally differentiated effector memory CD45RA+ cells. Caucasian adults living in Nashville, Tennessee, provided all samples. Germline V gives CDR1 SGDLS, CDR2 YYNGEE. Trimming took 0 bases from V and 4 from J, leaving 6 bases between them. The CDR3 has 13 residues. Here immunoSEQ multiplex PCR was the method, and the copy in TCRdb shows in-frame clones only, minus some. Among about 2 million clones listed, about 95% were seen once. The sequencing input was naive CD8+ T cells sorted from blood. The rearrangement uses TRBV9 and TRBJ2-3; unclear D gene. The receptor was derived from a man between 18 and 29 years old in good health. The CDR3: CASSVATADTQYF. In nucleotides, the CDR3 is TGTGCCAGCAGCGTAGCTACGGCAGATACGCAGTATTTT.